The 17 T cell receptor beta chains below come from one sample, sequenced in a study of shared clonotypes between healthy human individuals (dated by TCRdb to 2018 to 2020). CD8 naive samples were obtained by positive selection for CCR7 among CD45RO-negative cells, yielding a CD45RA+CCR7+ population from which TemRA cells were excluded. Library generation was performed with the immunoSEQ multiplex PCR assay. TCRdb obtained this table from immuneACCESS and retained in-frame rearrangements with V and J assigned. These tables miss some clones; where compared with another copy, unresolved V genes account for less than half of the shortfall, and the remainder is unexplained. This sample gives some 2,000,000 clones in total; about 95% of them show up just once. 0.9% to 1.3% of the sample goes to the ten largest clones. What was sequenced was naive CD8+ T cells sorted from blood. The intended sense of this specimen's cell subset or site label: CD45RA+CCR7+. The receptors originated from a young man in good health.

The CDR3 DNA sequence: TGTGCCAGTAGTCCGACTAGCGGGAACACCGGGGAGCTGTTTTTT. This encodes CASSPTSGNTGELFF. The gene calls are TRBV19 and TRBJ2-2; TRBD2 aligns across 9 bases. With 5 bases clipped from V and 1 base from J, the junction kept 2 bases outside the gene matches. The length of the CDR3 is 15 residues. Germline lookup yields CDR1 LNHDA and CDR2 SQIVND (reference sequence).

This chain links TRBV7-9 with TRBJ2-5, with no clear D. Trimming pared 6 bases from V and 2 bases from J, leaving 13 bases between. There are 14 residues in the CDR3. CDR1 SEHNR and CDR2 FQNEAQ come from the germline V gene (reference sequence). For the CDR3, the DNA is TGTGCCAGCAGACCACCACTCGGACAAGAGACCCAGTACTTC. Translation: CASRPPLGQETQYF.

This sequence joins TRBV11-2 and TRBJ2-7, with 7 bases matching TRBD2. This CDR3 spans 15 amino acids. Germline V gene lookup returns CDR1 SGHAT and CDR2 FQNNGV. The V gene end was trimmed by 1 base and the J gene end by 4 bases; junction bases not matched to a gene: 7. The CDR3 spells CASSLVGGVGYEQYF. The CDR3 bases are TGTGCCAGCAGCTTAGTTGGGGGGGTCGGGTACGAGCAGTACTTC.

For the CDR3, the DNA is TGTGCCAGTAGTATAACCCCGGGAGGAGAGCCTGAAGCTTTCTTT. It translates to CASSITPGGEPEAFF. The rearrangement joins TRBV19 to TRBJ1-1; D gene uncertain. Germline lookup yields CDR1 LNHDA and CDR2 SQIVND (reference sequence). CDR3 size: 15 residues. The V end was cut by 2 bases, the J end by 6 bases, with 16 bases between. Supplemented by reference TRBV19 and TRBJ1-1, the full variable domain reads DGGITQSPKYLFRKEGQNVTLSCEQNLNHDAMYWYRQDPGQGLRLIYYSQIVNDFQKGDIAEGYSVSREKKESFPLTVTSAQKNPTAFYLCASSITPGGEPEAFFGQGTRLTVV.

The genes are TRBV10-1 and TRBJ2-7, with 11 bases fitting TRBD1. The germline CDR1 and CDR2 sequences are WNHNN and SYGVQD (reference sequence). The length of the CDR3 is 14 residues. Unmatched junction bases numbered 2, after V lost 3 bases and J lost 4 bases. The CDR3: CASSDGTGGYEQYF. DNA of the CDR3: TGCGCCAGCAGTGATGGGACAGGGGGGTACGAGCAGTACTTC.

The chain carries TRBV11-2 and TRBJ1-1; maybe TRBD1 (5 bases). V was pared by 5 bases and J by 6 bases, with 10 bases between. This CDR3 spans 12 amino acids. Germline V CDR1 and CDR2: SGHAT, FQNNGV. DNA for the CDR3: TGTGCCAGCAGCCCGGGGACGCCTGAAGCTTTCTTT. It codes for CASSPGTPEAFF.

The rearrangement joins TRBV27 to TRBJ2-5; perhaps TRBD2 as D (7 bases). The CDR3 covers 14 residues. The V end lost 4 bases, the J end lost 5 bases, and 14 bases lay between the germline ends. Germline V gives CDR1 MNHEY, CDR2 SMNVEV (reference sequence). The CDR3 reads CASSSRGAGETQYF. DNA for the CDR3: TGTGCCAGCAGTTCCCGGGGGGCGGGGGAGACCCAGTACTTC.

This chain connects TRBV10-2 to TRBJ1-5, with a weak D call TRBD1 (5 bases). The V gene's germline CDR1 is WSHSY and CDR2 SAAADI. CDR3 length: 14 residues. V was pared by 8 bases and J by 1 base, with 12 bases between. CDR3 in amino acids: CASSRTLSNQPQHF. CDR3 nucleotide sequence: TGCGCCAGCTCTAGGACACTCAGCAATCAGCCCCAGCATTTT.

V gene TRBV4-1 combines with J gene TRBJ2-7; 9 nucleotides agree with TRBD2. Trimming removed 4 bases from V and 5 bases from J; junction bases left unmatched: 9. CDR1 MGHRA and CDR2 YSYEKL come from the germline V gene. This CDR3 region has 15 residues. CDR3 residues: CASSPKTSGLDEQYF. CDR3 DNA: TGCGCCAGCAGCCCCAAGACTAGCGGTCTAGACGAGCAGTACTTC.

The chain recombines TRBV7-9 with TRBJ1-2, with D possibly TRBD1 on 5 matching bases. Germline V gene lookup returns CDR1 SEHNR and CDR2 FQNEAQ (reference sequence). V gave up 1 base and J gave up 6 bases, with 12 bases separating them. The CDR3 has 14 amino acids. The CDR3 DNA reads TGTGCCAGCAGCTTAGGGATTCAGGGAGATGGCTACACCTTC. Protein: CASSLGIQGDGYTF. Full variable domain (rest looked up from reference TRBV7-9 and TRBJ1-2): DTGVSQNPRHKITKRGQNVTFRCDPISEHNRLYWYRQTLGQGPEFLTYFQNEAQLEKSRLLSDRFSAERPKGSFSTLEIQRTEQGDSAMYLCASSLGIQGDGYTFGSGTRLTVV.

The V and J genes are TRBV11-3 and TRBJ2-5; D gene unclear. Trimming took off 5 bases at V and 4 bases at J, with 11 bases between the two ends. The germline gives CDR1 SGHNT, CDR2 YENEEA. CDR3 length equals 13 residues. DNA for the CDR3: TGTGCCAGCAGCGATTCTAATGCAGAGACCCAGTACTTC. Its translation: CASSDSNAETQYF. The full variable domain, with the rest looked up from reference TRBV11-3 and TRBJ2-5, is EAGVVQSPRYKIIEKKQPVAFWCNPISGHNTLYWYLQNLGQGPELLIRYENEEAVDDSQLPKDRFSAERLKGVDSTLKIQPAELGDSAVYLCASSDSNAETQYFGPGTRLLVL.

A word on this clone: Additional DNA sequences in this sample encode the identical CDR3. The V gene is TRBV9, the J gene TRBJ2-2, with D unclear. The germline V and J ends were trimmed by 2 bases and 5 bases, with 7 bases remaining between them. The CDR3 runs 13 residues. Looked up from germline, CDR1 is SGDLS and CDR2 is YYNGEE. CDR3 sequence reads: CASSVGVTGELFF. The CDR3 nucleotides read TGTGCCAGCAGCGTTGGTGTAACCGGGGAGCTGTTTTTT.

This chain links TRBV6-5 with TRBJ2-1; D uncertain. The CDR3 sequence is 12 residues long. Deletions cut 8 bases from V and 7 bases from J, with 12 bases between. Germline CDR1 and CDR2: MNHEY and SVGAGI. CDR3 loop: CASGLESNEQFF. The CDR3 bases are TGTGCCAGCGGCCTGGAATCGAATGAGCAGTTCTTC.

The rearrangement joins TRBV27 to TRBJ2-5; TRBD2 agrees at 10 bases. The V segment lost 4 bases and the J segment 2 bases; nucleotides outside the gene matches: 4. Germline assignment: CDR1 MNHEY and CDR2 SMNVEV (reference sequence). This CDR3 has 15 amino acids. The CDR3 bases are TGTGCCAGCAGTTCCCTAGCGGGAGCTCAAGAGACCCAGTACTTC. Its translation: CASSSLAGAQETQYF.

This sequence joins TRBV7-9 and TRBJ2-7; possible D gene TRBD1, 6 bases. The CDR3 is 13 amino acids. CDR1 is SEHNR, CDR2 FQNEAQ, per germline (reference sequence). V lost 5 bases and J 3 bases, leaving 11 bases between the germline ends. The CDR3: CASSPDRYYEQYF. CDR3 DNA sequence: TGTGCCAGCAGCCCGGACAGATACTACGAGCAGTACTTC.

This chain connects TRBV10-3 to TRBJ1-2, with 7 bases that match TRBD1. The CDR3 totals 17 residues. V lost 10 bases and J lost 4; bases outside the gene matches: 21. CDR1 ENHRY and CDR2 SYGVKD come from the germline V gene. This CDR3 is CATFHDEEAGQFYGYTF. For the CDR3, the DNA is TGTGCCACCTTTCACGACGAGGAGGCGGGACAGTTCTATGGCTACACCTTC.

The chain combines TRBV6-5 with TRBJ2-7, with D tentatively TRBD2 (5 bases). In germline, CDR1 is MNHEY, CDR2 SVGAGI. The CDR3 is 15 residues long. Trimming took off 2 bases at V and 2 bases at J, with 13 bases between the two ends. CDR3 in amino acids: CASSYLSDLAYEQYF. CDR3 coding DNA: TGTGCCAGCAGTTACCTCTCGGACTTAGCCTACGAGCAGTACTTC.